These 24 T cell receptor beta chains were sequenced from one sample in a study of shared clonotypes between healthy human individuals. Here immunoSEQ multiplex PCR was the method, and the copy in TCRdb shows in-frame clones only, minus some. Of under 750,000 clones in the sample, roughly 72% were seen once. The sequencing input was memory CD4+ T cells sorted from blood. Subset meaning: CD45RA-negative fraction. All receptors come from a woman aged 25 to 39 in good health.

The CDR3 loop is CASAQGSGNTIYF. The CDR3 nucleotides are TGTGCTAGTGCCCAGGGCTCTGGAAACACCATATATTTT. The chain uses TRBV12-5 and TRBJ1-3, with TRBD1 as a possible D gene (5 bases). This CDR3 has 13 amino acids. CDR1 is LGHNT, CDR2 FRNRAP, per germline. V lost 7 bases and J lost 0, with 7 bases in between. The complete variable domain, with remaining parts taken from reference TRBV12-5 and TRBJ1-3, reads DARVTQTPRHKVTEMGQEVTMRCQPILGHNTVFWYRQTMMQGLELLAYFRNRAPLDDSGMPKDRFSAEMPDATLATLKIQPSEPRDSAVYFCASAQGSGNTIYFGEGSWLTVV.

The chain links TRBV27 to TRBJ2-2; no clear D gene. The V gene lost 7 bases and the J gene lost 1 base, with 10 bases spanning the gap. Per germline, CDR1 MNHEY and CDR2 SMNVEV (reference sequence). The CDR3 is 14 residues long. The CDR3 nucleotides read TGTGCCAGCAACACTCACAGGAACACCGGGGAGCTGTTTTTT. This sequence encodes CASNTHRNTGELFF.

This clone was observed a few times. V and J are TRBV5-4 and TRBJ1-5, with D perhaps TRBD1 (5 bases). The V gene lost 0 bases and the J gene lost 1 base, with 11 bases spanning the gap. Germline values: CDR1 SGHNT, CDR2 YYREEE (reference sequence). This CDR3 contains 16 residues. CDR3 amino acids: CASSLDGGRSNQPQHF. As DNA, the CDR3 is TGTGCCAGCAGCTTGGACGGGGGAAGAAGCAATCAGCCCCAGCATTTT.

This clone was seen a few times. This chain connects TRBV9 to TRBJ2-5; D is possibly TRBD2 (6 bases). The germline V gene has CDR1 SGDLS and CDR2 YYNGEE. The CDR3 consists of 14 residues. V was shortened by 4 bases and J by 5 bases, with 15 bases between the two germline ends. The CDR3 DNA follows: TGTGCCAGCAGCATGGGACTCACGGGGGAGACCCAGTACTTC. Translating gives CASSMGLTGETQYF.

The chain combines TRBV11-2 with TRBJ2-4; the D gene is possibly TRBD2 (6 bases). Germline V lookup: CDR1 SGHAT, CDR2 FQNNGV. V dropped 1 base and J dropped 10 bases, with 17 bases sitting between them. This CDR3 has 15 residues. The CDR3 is CASSLVPPGVGIQYF. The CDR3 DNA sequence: TGTGCCAGCAGCTTAGTTCCCCCGGGGGTAGGGATTCAGTACTTC.

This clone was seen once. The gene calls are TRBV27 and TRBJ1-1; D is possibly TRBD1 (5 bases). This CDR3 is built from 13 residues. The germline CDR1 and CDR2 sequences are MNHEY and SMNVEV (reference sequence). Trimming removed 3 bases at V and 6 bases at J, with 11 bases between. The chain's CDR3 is CASSFGRAAEAFF. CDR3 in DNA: TGTGCCAGCAGTTTCGGCAGGGCTGCTGAAGCTTTCTTT.

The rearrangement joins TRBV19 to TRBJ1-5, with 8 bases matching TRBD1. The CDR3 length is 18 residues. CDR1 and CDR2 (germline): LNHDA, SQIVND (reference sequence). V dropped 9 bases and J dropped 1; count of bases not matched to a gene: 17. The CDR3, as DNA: TGTGCCAGCACCCGGTCCTTTTCGGACAGGGCAAGCAATCAGCCCCAGCATTTT. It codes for CASTRSFSDRASNQPQHF.

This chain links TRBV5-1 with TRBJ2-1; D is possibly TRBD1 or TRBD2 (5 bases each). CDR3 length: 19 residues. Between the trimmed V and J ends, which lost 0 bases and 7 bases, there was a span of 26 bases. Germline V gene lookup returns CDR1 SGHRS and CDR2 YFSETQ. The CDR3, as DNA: TGCGCCAGCAGCTTGGACGGAAGGACCCCCCCCTGGGGGATGAATGAGCAGTTCTTC. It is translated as CASSLDGRTPPWGMNEQFF.

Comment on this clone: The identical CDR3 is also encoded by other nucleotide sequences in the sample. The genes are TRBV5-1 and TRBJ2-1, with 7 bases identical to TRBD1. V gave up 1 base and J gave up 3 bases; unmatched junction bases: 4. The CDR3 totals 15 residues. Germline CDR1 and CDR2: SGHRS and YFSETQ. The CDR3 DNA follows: TGCGCCAGCAGCTTGTCTTCAGGGGGCTACAATGAGCAGTTCTTC. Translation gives CASSLSSGGYNEQFF. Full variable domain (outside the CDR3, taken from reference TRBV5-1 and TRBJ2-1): KAGVTQTPRYLIKTRGQQVTLSCSPISGHRSVSWYQQTPGQGLQFLFEYFSETQRNKGNFPGRFSGRQFSNSRSEMNVSTLELGDSALYLCASSLSSGGYNEQFFGPGTRLTVL.

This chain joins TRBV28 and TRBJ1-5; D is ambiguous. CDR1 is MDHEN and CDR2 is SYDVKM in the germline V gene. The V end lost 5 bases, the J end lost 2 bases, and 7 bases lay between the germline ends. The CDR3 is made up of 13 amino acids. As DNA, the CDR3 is TGTGCCAGCAGTCCCGCGCGCAATCAGCCCCAGCATTTT. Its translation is CASSPARNQPQHF.

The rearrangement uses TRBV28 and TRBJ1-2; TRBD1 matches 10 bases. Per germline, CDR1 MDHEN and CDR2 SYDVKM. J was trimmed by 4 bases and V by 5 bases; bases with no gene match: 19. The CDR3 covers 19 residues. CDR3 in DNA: TGTGCCAGCAGTGCAAACGCCGGGACAGGGGAGCCGCTAGGCTATGGCTACACCTTC. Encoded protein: CASSANAGTGEPLGYGYTF.

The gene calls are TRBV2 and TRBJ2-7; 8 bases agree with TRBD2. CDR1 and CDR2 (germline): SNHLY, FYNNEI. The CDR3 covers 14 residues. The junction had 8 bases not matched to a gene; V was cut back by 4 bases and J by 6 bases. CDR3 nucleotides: TGTGCCAGCAGTGCAGAAGCGGGAGCACGCGAGCAGTACTTC. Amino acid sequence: CASSAEAGAREQYF.

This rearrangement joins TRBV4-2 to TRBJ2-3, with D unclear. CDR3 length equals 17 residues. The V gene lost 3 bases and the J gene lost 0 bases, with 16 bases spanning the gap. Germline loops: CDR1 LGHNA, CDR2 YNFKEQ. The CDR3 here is CASSQKGAELSTDTQYF. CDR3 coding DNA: TGTGCCAGCAGCCAGAAGGGTGCGGAGCTCAGCACAGATACGCAGTATTTT.

CDR3: CASSHYFRLVRSSYNEQFF. Written as DNA, the CDR3 is TGTGCCAGCAGCCATTACTTCCGACTAGTCCGGAGCTCCTACAATGAGCAGTTCTTC. The chain uses TRBV4-2 and TRBJ2-1; possible D gene TRBD2, 6 bases. Germline V lookup: CDR1 LGHNA, CDR2 YNFKEQ. The germline V and J ends were trimmed by 3 bases and 0 bases, with 21 bases remaining between them. The length of the CDR3 is 19 residues.

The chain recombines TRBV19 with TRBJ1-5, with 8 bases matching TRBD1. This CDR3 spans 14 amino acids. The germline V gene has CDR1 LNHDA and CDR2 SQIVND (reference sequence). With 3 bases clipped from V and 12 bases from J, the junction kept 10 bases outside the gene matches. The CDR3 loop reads CASSIPGQGGLQHF. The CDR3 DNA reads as TGTGCCAGTAGTATCCCTGGACAGGGCGGGCTCCAGCATTTT.

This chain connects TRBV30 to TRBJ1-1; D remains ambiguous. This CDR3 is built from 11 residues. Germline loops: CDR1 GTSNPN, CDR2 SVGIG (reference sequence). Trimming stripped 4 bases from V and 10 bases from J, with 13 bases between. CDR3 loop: CAWTAAGGAFF. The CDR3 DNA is TGTGCCTGGACCGCTGCGGGAGGAGCTTTCTTT.

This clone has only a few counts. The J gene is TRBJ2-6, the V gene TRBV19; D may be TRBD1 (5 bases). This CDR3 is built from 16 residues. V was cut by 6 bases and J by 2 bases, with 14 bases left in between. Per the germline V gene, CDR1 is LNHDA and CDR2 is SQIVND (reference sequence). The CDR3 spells CASRPRDEAGANVLTF. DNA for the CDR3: TGTGCCAGTAGACCCAGGGATGAAGCTGGGGCCAACGTCCTGACTTTC.

CDR3 protein: CASSLRAGMWIGELFF. CDR3 DNA: TGTGCCAGCAGTTTACGAGCGGGAATGTGGATCGGGGAGCTGTTTTTT. The chain has TRBV27 and TRBJ2-2; 7 nucleotides match TRBD2. Germline-derived CDR1 and CDR2 are MNHEY and SMNVEV (reference sequence). The CDR3 is 16 residues long. Losses at the gene ends were 2 bases for V and 7 bases for J; bases not matched to a gene: 10.

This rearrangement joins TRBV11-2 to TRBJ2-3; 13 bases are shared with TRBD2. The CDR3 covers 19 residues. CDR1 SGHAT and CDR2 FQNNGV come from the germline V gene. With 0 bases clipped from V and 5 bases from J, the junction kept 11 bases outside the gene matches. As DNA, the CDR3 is TGTGCCAGCAGCTTAGACCCTTGGACTAGCGGGAGTTTTAAAGATACGCAGTATTTT. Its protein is CASSLDPWTSGSFKDTQYF.

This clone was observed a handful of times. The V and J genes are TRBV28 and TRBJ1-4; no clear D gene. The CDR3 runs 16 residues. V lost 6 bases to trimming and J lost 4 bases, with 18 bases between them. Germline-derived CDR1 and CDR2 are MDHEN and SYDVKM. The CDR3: CASSQLIGRFNEKLFF. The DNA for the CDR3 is TGTGCCAGCAGCCAACTGATTGGACGGTTTAATGAAAAACTGTTTTTT.

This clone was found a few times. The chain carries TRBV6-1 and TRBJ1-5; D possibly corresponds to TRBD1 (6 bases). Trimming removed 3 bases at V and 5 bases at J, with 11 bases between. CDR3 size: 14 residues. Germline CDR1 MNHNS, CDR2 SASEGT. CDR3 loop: CASSEAGVYQPQHF. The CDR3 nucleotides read TGTGCCAGCAGTGAGGCAGGGGTCTATCAGCCCCAGCATTTT.

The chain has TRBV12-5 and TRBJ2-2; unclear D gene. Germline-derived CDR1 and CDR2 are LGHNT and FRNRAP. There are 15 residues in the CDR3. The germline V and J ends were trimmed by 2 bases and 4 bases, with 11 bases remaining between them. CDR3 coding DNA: TGTGCTAGTGGTTTGCAACTGGGTGGCACCGGGGAGCTGTTTTTT. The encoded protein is CASGLQLGGTGELFF.

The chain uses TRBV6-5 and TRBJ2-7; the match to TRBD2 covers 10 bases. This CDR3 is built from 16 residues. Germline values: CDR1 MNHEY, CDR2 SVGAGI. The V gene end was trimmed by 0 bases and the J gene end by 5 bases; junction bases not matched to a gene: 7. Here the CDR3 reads CASSYSLAGEPHEQYF. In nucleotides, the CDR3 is TGTGCCAGCAGTTACTCCCTAGCGGGGGAACCCCACGAGCAGTACTTC.

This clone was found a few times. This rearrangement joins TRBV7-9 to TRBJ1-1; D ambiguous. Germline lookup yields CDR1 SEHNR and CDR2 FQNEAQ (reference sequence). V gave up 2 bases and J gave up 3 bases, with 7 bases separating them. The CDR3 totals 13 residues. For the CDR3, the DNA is TGTGCCAGCAGCTTACAAGCGGACACTGAAGCTTTCTTT. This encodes CASSLQADTEAFF. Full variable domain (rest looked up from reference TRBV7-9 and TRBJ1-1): DTGVSQNPRHKITKRGQNVTFRCDPISEHNRLYWYRQTLGQGPEFLTYFQNEAQLEKSRLLSDRFSAERPKGSFSTLEIQRTEQGDSAMYLCASSLQADTEAFFGQGTRLTVV.